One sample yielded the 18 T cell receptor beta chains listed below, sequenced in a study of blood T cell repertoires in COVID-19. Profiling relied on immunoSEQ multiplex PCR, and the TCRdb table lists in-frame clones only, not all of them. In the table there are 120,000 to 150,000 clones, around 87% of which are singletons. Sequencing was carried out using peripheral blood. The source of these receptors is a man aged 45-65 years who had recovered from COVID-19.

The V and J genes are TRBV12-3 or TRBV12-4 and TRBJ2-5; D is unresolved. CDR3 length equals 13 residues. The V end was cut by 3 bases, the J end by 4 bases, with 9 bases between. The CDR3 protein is CASSFMLGETQYF. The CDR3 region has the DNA TGTGCCAGCAGTTTTATGCTCGGAGAGACCCAGTACTTC.

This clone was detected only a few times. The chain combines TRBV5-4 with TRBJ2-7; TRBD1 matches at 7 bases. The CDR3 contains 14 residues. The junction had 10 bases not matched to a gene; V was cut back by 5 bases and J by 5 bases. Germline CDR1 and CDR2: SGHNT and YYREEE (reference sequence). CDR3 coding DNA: TGTGCCAGCAGTGCCTTGAAGGGGGCGCACGAGCAGTACTTC. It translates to CASSALKGAHEQYF. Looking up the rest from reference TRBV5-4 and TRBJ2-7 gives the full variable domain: ETGVTQSPTHLIKTRGQQVTLRCSSQSGHNTVSWYQQALGQGPQFIFQYYREEENGRGNFPPRFSGLQFPNYSSELNVNALELDDSALYLCASSALKGAHEQYFGPGTRLTVT.

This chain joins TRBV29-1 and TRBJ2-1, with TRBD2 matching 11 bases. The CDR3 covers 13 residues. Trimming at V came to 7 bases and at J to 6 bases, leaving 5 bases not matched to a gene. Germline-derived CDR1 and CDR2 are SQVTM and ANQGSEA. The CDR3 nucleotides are TGCAGCGGACAAACTAGCGGGGGCAATGAGCAGTTCTTC. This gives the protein CSGQTSGGNEQFF.

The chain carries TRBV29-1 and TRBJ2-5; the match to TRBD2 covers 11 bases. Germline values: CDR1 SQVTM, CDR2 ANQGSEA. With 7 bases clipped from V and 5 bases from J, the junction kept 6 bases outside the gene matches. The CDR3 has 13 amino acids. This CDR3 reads CSGLAGGWETQYF. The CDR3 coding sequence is TGCAGCGGGCTAGCGGGGGGTTGGGAGACCCAGTACTTC. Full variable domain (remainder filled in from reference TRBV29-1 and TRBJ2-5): SAVISQKPSRDICQRGTSLTIQCQVDSQVTMMFWYRQQPGQSLTLIATANQGSEATYESGFVIDKFPISRPNLTFSTLTVSNMSPEDSSIYLCSGLAGGWETQYFGPGTRLLVL.

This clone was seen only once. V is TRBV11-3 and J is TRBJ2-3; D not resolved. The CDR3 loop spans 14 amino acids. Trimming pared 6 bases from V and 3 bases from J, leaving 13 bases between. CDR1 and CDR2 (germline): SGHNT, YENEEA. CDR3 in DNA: TGTGCCAGCAGTCGAACTCCTAGGACAGATACGCAGTATTTT. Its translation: CASSRTPRTDTQYF.

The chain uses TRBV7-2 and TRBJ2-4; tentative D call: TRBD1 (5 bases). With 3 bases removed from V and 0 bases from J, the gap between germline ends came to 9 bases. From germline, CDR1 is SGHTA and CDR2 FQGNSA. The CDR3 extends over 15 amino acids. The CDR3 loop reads CASSLGPGAKNIQYF. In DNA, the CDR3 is TGTGCCAGCAGCTTGGGGCCGGGAGCCAAAAACATTCAGTACTTC.

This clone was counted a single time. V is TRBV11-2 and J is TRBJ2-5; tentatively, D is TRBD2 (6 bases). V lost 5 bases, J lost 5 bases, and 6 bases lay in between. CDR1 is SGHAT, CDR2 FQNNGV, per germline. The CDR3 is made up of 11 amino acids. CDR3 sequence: CASSRGETQYF. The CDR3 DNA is TGTGCCAGCAGCCGGGGGGAGACCCAGTACTTC.

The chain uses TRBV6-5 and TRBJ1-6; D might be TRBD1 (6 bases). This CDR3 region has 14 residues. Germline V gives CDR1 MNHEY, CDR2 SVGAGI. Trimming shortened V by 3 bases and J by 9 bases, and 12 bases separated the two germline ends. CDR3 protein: CASSYIGQTSPLHF. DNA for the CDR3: TGTGCCAGCAGTTATATAGGACAGACTTCACCCCTCCACTTT.

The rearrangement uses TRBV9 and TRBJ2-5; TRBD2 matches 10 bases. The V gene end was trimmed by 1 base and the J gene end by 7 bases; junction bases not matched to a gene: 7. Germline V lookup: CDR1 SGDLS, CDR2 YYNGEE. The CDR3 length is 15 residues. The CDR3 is CASSVSGGAVGTQYF. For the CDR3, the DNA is TGTGCCAGCAGCGTAAGCGGGGGGGCCGTGGGGACCCAGTACTTC.

The CDR3 reads CASSQDWRGAETQYF. The CDR3 bases are TGTGCCAGCAGCCAAGATTGGAGGGGCGCAGAGACCCAGTACTTC. This chain links TRBV3-1 (or the pseudogene TRBV3-2) with TRBJ2-5; possible D gene TRBD2, 6 bases. CDR3 length equals 15 residues. Trimming took off 0 bases at V and 4 bases at J, with 12 bases between the two ends. Germline V gives CDR1 LGHDT, CDR2 YNNKEL (reference sequence).

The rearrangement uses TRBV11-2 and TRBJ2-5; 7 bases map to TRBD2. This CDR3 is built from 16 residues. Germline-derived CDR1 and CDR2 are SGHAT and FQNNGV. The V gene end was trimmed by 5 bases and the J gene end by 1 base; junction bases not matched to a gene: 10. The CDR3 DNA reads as TGTGCCAGCAGCACCGGTTGGGGGGAGGGCCAAGAGACCCAGTACTTC. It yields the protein CASSTGWGEGQETQYF.

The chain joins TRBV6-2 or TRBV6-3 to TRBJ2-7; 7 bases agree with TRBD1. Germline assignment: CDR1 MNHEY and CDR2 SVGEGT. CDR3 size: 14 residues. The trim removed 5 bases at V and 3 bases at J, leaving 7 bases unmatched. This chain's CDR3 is CASSAMTGNYEQYF. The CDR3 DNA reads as TGTGCCAGCAGTGCCATGACAGGGAACTACGAGCAGTACTTC.

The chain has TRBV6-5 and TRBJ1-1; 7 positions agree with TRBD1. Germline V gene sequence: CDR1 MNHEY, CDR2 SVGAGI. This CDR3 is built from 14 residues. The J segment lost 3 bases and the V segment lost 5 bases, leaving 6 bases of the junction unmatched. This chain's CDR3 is CASSIPGTDTEAFF. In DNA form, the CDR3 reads TGTGCCAGCAGTATTCCGGGGACAGACACTGAAGCTTTCTTT.

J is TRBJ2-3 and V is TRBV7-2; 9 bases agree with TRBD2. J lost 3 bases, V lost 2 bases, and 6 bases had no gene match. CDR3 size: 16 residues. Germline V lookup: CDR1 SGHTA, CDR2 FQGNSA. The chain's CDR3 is CASSLNAGGRTDTQYF. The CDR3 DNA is TGTGCCAGCAGCTTAAATGCGGGGGGGCGAACAGATACGCAGTATTTT.

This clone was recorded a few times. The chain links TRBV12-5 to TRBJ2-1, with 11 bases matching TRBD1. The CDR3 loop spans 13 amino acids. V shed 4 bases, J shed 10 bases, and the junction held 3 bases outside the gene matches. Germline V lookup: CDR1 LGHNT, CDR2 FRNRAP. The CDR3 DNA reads TGTGCTAGTGGTTCAGGGACAGGGGGAGAGCAGTTCTTC. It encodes CASGSGTGGEQFF.

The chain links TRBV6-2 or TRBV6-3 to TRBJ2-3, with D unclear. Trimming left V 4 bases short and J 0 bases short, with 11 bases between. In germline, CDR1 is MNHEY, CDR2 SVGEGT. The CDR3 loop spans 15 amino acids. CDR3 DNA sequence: TGTGCCAGCAGTTCCAGACTCGCAAGCACAGATACGCAGTATTTT. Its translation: CASSSRLASTDTQYF.

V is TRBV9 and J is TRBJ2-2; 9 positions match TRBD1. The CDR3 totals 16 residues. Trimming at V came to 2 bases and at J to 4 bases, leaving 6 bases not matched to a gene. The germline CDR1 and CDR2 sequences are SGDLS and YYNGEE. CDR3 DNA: TGTGCCAGCAGCGTTCTACAGGGGGCAAGCACCGGGGAGCTGTTTTTT. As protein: CASSVLQGASTGELFF.

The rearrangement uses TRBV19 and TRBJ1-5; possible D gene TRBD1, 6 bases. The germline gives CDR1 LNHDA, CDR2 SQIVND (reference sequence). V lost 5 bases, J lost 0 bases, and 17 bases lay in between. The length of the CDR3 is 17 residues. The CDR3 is CASSVRTEYYSNQPQHF. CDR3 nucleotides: TGTGCCAGTAGTGTCAGGACAGAATATTATAGCAATCAGCCCCAGCATTTT. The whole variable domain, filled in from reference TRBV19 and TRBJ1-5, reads DGGITQSPKYLFRKEGQNVTLSCEQNLNHDAMYWYRQDPGQGLRLIYYSQIVNDFQKGDIAEGYSVSREKKESFPLTVTSAQKNPTAFYLCASSVRTEYYSNQPQHFGDGTRLSIL.